These T cell receptor beta chains were read from a single sample in a study of response to subunit inactivated influenza vaccine. MiXCR, applied by TCRdb to the RT-PCR reads, yields one record per CDR3 protein. The profile shows some 600,000 distinct CDR3 sequences, about 15% of them singletons. The sample was PBMCs from blood, taken 14 to 15 days before vaccination. These receptors were taken from a middle-aged man who received an inactivated influenza vaccine. Each CDR3 is given with its conserved first and last residue. D genes are given only for firm matches. Clone size is stated in some rows and not others, as once, few, many or a class when expanded.

d_call,v_call,j_call,clone_size,cdr3_aa,cdr3_nt
NA,TRBV11-2,TRBJ2-7,NA,CASELLSRSGYEQYF,TGTGCCAGCGAATTATTAAGCAGGAGCGGGTACGAGCAGTACTTC
TRBD2,TRBV14,TRBJ2-5,few,CASSQEFLADQETQYF,TGTGCCAGCAGCCAAGAATTTCTAGCGGACCAAGAGACCCAGTACTTC
NA,TRBV29-1,TRBJ2-3,NA,CSVGFLSGTDTQYF,TGCAGCGTCGGCTTTCTTAGTGGCACAGATACGCAGTATTTT
TRBD2,TRBV4-3,TRBJ2-2,many,CASSRGLAGGPGELFF,TGCGCCAGCAGCCGAGGACTAGCGGGAGGCCCCGGGGAGCTGTTTTTT
TRBD2,TRBV7-2,TRBJ2-1,NA,CASSLASGRGLFF,TGTGCCAGCAGCTTGGCTAGCGGGAGAGGATTGTTCTTC
TRBD1,TRBV7-9,TRBJ1-1,many,CASGGQMNTEAFF,TGTGCCAGCGGGGGACAGATGAACACTGAAGCTTTCTTT
NA,TRBV6-4,TRBJ2-3,few,CASSDKGRATDTQYF,TGTGCCAGCAGTGACAAGGGAAGGGCCACAGATACGCAGTATTTT
NA,TRBV5-1,TRBJ2-1,few,CASSASSNNEQFF,TGCGCCAGCAGCGCTAGCTCCAACAATGAGCAGTTCTTC
NA,TRBV5-1,TRBJ2-3,NA,CASSLYVGANTQYF,TGCGCCAGCAGCTTGTACGTCGGCGCAAATACGCAGTATTTT
NA,TRBV5-1,TRBJ1-1,few,CASSFARTNTEAFF,TGCGCCAGCAGCTTTGCCAGGACAAACACTGAAGCTTTCTTT
TRBD2,TRBV27,TRBJ2-3,NA,CASSPRLAGGPGTDTQYF,TGTGCCAGCAGCCCACGACTAGCGGGAGGGCCCGGCACAGATACGCAGTATTTT
NA,TRBV7-8,TRBJ1-2,NA,CASSLTKYYGYTF,TGTGCCAGCAGCTTAACCAAGTACTATGGCTACACCTTC
TRBD2,TRBV6-2/TRBV6-3,TRBJ2-1,NA,CASGPTSGGKEQFF,TGTGCCAGCGGCCCGACTAGCGGGGGGAAGGAGCAGTTCTTC
NA,TRBV27,TRBJ2-7,NA,CASSPRPGSDEQYF,TGTGCCAGCAGTCCCCGCCCAGGGAGTGACGAGCAGTACTTC
NA,TRBV28,TRBJ1-5,NA,CASSFPSNQPQHF,TGTGCCAGCAGTTTTCCCAGCAATCAGCCCCAGCATTTT
NA,TRBV5-1,TRBJ2-1,few,CASSLRSSTYNEQFF,TGCGCCAGCAGCTTACGTAGCTCCACCTACAATGAGCAGTTCTTC
TRBD2,TRBV6-1,TRBJ2-1,few,CASTYLDGGVYNEQFF,TGTGCCAGCACCTACCTTGATGGGGGGGTTTACAATGAGCAGTTCTTC
TRBD2,TRBV15,TRBJ2-5,many,CATSANRGGKETQYF,TGTGCCACCAGCGCGAATCGCGGGGGAAAAGAGACCCAGTACTTC
NA,TRBV30,TRBJ2-5,NA,CAWSGPNQETQYF,TGTGCCTGGAGTGGACCGAACCAAGAGACCCAGTACTTC
TRBD2,TRBV10-2,TRBJ2-1,NA,CASSEAGGDSYNEQFF,TGCGCCAGCAGTGAGGCCGGGGGGGACTCCTACAATGAGCAGTTCTTC
TRBD1,TRBV28,TRBJ2-5,many,CASSLGQGELQETQYF,TGTGCCAGCAGCCTGGGACAGGGGGAGCTCCAAGAGACCCAGTACTTC
TRBD2,TRBV7-9,TRBJ2-1,many,CARAGGSSYNEQFF,TGTGCCAGAGCGGGAGGGAGCTCCTACAATGAGCAGTTCTTC
NA,TRBV29-1,TRBJ2-5,NA,CSLETSRGETQYF,TGCAGCTTAGAAACGAGCCGCGGGGAGACCCAGTACTTC
TRBD1,TRBV29-1,TRBJ1-1,NA,CSVEQGGVNTEAFF,TGCAGCGTTGAACAGGGGGGCGTGAACACTGAAGCTTTCTTT
NA,TRBV6-1,TRBJ2-7,NA,CASSENGPYEQYF,TGTGCCAGCAGTGAAAACGGACCCTACGAGCAGTACTTC
TRBD1,TRBV28,TRBJ1-2,NA,CASSNRQGNYGYTF,TGTGCCAGCAGTAATCGACAGGGCAACTATGGCTACACCTTC
NA,TRBV5-1,TRBJ2-5,many,CASSVDSNSGETQYF,TGCGCCAGCAGCGTCGACAGCAACTCCGGGGAGACCCAGTACTTC
NA,TRBV4-3,TRBJ2-1,few,CASSQEAGGGGQFF,TGCGCCAGCAGCCAAGAGGCGGGCGGAGGCGGGCAGTTCTTC
NA,TRBV4-2,TRBJ2-7,NA,CASSQDNKPYEQYF,TGTGCCAGCAGCCAAGATAACAAACCCTACGAGCAGTACTTC
TRBD2,TRBV5-1,TRBJ2-7,few,CASSWTTSGGASEQYF,TGCGCCAGCAGCTGGACAACTAGCGGGGGGGCAAGCGAGCAGTACTTC
TRBD2,TRBV15,TRBJ2-2,many,CATSRTSGINTGELFF,TGTGCCACCAGCCGGACTAGCGGGATCAACACCGGGGAGCTGTTTTTT
NA,TRBV14,TRBJ1-2,few,CASSPSRDRLNYGYTF,TGTGCCAGCAGCCCGAGCAGGGACCGGCTGAACTATGGCTACACCTTC
NA,TRBV5-1,TRBJ2-6,few,CASSSAISGANVLTF,TGCGCCAGCAGCTCCGCTATCTCTGGGGCCAACGTCCTGACTTTC
NA,TRBV11-2,TRBJ2-5,few,CASSKRAAAPETQYF,TGTGCCAGCAGCAAAAGAGCGGCTGCTCCGGAGACCCAGTACTTC
TRBD1,TRBV27,TRBJ2-2,few,CASRWDSSNTGELFF,TGTGCCAGCAGATGGGACAGTTCGAACACCGGGGAGCTGTTTTTT
NA,TRBV7-9,TRBJ1-1,many,CASSFSSRYTEAFF,TGTGCCAGCAGCTTTTCGTCCAGGTACACTGAAGCTTTCTTT
TRBD2,TRBV7-9,TRBJ2-5,few,CASSPGLVKETQYF,TGTGCCAGCAGCCCTGGACTAGTTAAAGAGACCCAGTACTTC
TRBD1,TRBV4-1,TRBJ2-1,many,CASSQSGQGYNEQFF,TGCGCCAGCAGCCAATCGGGACAGGGATACAATGAGCAGTTCTTC
NA,TRBV20-1,TRBJ2-5,few,CSALEWGETQYF,TGCAGTGCCTTAGAATGGGGTGAGACCCAGTACTTC
TRBD2,TRBV14,TRBJ2-1,NA,CASSQWGGSNEQFF,TGTGCCAGCAGCCAATGGGGGGGTTCCAATGAGCAGTTCTTC
NA,TRBV12-3/TRBV12-4,TRBJ1-1,NA,CASSLVRSTEAFF,TGTGCCAGCAGTTTAGTTAGGAGCACTGAAGCTTTCTTT
NA,TRBV5-1,TRBJ2-3,NA,CASSTRRPEDTQYF,TGCGCCAGCAGCACCAGACGGCCCGAAGATACGCAGTATTTT
NA,TRBV29-1,TRBJ1-5,few,CSVQIGSGQPQHF,TGCAGCGTTCAAATAGGGTCTGGGCAGCCCCAGCATTTT
NA,TRBV20-1,TRBJ1-2,NA,CSADPENLAGYTF,TGCAGTGCTGACCCCGAAAATTTGGCTGGCTACACCTTC
NA,TRBV20-1,TRBJ2-3,NA,CSAHSRQQSTDTQYF,TGCAGTGCTCACTCTCGACAGCAGAGCACAGATACGCAGTATTTT
NA,TRBV19,TRBJ2-2,NA,CASSGGVAGGGELFF,TGTGCCAGTAGCGGGGGAGTAGCCGGCGGCGGGGAGCTGTTTTTT
NA,TRBV6-5,TRBJ2-1,NA,CASSYSRDNYNEQFF,TGTGCCAGCAGTTACTCGAGGGACAATTACAATGAGCAGTTCTTC
TRBD1,TRBV20-1,TRBJ1-1,NA,CSAPGQGRGGTEAFF,TGCAGTGCCCCGGGACAGGGAAGAGGCGGCACTGAAGCTTTCTTT
NA,TRBV5-1,TRBJ2-3,NA,CASSSNTGSDTQYF,TGCGCCAGCAGCTCAAACACAGGGTCAGATACGCAGTATTTT
NA,TRBV10-2,TRBJ2-4,few,CASGPSYIQYF,TGCGCCAGCGGGCCGAGTTACATTCAGTACTTC
NA,TRBV20-1,TRBJ2-6,few,CSAIASSGANVLTF,TGCAGTGCTATCGCTAGTTCTGGGGCCAACGTCCTGACTTTC
NA,TRBV4-1,TRBJ2-2,few,CASGRVNTGELFF,TGCGCCAGCGGCAGGGTGAACACCGGGGAGCTGTTTTTT
NA,TRBV12-3/TRBV12-4,TRBJ1-6,many,CASSLAVNSPLHF,TGTGCCAGCAGTTTAGCGGTGAATTCACCCCTCCACTTT